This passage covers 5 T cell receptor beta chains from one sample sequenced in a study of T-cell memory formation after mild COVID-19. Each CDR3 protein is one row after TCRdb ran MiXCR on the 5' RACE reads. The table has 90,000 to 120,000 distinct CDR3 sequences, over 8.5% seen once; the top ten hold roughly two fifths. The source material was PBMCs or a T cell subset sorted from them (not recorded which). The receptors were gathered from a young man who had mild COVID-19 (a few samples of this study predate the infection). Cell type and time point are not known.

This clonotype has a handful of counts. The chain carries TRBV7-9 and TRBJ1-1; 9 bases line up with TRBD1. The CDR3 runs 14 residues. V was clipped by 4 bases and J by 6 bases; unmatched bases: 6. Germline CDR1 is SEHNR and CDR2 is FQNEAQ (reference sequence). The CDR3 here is CASSSDRGYPEAFF. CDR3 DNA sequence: TGTGCCAGCAGCTCCGACAGGGGGTACCCTGAAGCTTTCTTT.

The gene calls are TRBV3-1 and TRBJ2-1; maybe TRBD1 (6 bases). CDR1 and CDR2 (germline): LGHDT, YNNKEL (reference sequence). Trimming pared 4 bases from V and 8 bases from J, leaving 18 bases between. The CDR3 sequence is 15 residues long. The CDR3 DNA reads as TGTGCCAGCAGCCCCGGGGCAGGGGTAGGCGATGAGCAGTTCTTC. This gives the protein CASSPGAGVGDEQFF.

CDR3 protein: CASLDRGGGYTF. The DNA of the CDR3 is TGTGCCAGCCTAGACAGGGGCGGCGGCTACACCTTC. The chain uses TRBV19 and TRBJ1-2; 8 positions agree with TRBD1. Germline CDR1 and CDR2: LNHDA and SQIVND (reference sequence). V was pared by 9 bases and J by 8 bases, with 8 bases of the junction left unmatched. This CDR3 has 12 residues.

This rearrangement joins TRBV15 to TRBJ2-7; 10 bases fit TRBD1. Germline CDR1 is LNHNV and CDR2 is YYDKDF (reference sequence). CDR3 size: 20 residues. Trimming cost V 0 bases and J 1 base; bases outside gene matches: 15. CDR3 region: CATSRDRVRDRGSISYEQYF. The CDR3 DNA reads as TGTGCCACCAGCAGAGATCGCGTCAGGGACAGGGGTTCCATTTCCTACGAGCAGTACTTC.

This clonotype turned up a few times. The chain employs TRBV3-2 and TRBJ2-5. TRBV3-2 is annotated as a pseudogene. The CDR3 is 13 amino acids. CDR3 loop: CASSQVYQETQYF. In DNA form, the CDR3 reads TGTGCCAGCAGCCAAGTCTATCAAGAGACCCAGTACTTC.